This T cell receptor (beta chain) was sequenced in a study of technical replicates of blood from a few donors. Sequencing was performed with immunoSEQ multiplex PCR; in TCRdb, only in-frame clones are kept and a portion is missing. The profile shows 76,000 or so clones, 90% to 95% of them singletons. This clone was seen only once. Sample: T cells isolated from PBMCs. The sequence derives from a human donor in good health.

The CDR3 coding sequence is TGTGCCAGCAGCGGACAGGGGAGCTCCTACAATGAGCAGTTCTTC. Translated: CASSGQGSSYNEQFF. This chain uses TRBV9 with TRBJ2-1; 8 bases align to TRBD1. V was clipped by 3 bases and J by 0 bases; unmatched bases: 2. This CDR3 has 15 residues. CDR1 is SGDLS and CDR2 is YYNGEE in the germline V gene.